Presented here are 14 T cell receptor beta chains from one specimen sequenced in a study of cytomegalovirus exposure and HLA in healthy donors. 13 Jbeta primers and 60 Vbeta primers were used for the PCR. The protocol was immunoSEQ multiplex PCR, while the TCRdb copy is restricted to in-frame clones and leaves out a portion. The table records some 140,000 clones, around 85% of them present only once. Source material: PBMCs. All receptors come from a woman in her twenties or thirties in good health and CMV-seropositive.

The gene calls are TRBV28 and TRBJ2-7; 7 bases are shared with TRBD1. This CDR3 is 13 amino acids long. Germline-derived CDR1 and CDR2 are MDHEN and SYDVKM. The J segment lost 6 bases and the V segment lost 7 bases, leaving 9 bases of the junction unmatched. In nucleotides, the CDR3 is TGTGCCAGCATAGAAGGACAGGTAGGCGAGCAGTACTTC. This encodes CASIEGQVGEQYF.

As DNA, the CDR3 is TGTGCCTCCGACCGCTGGACTAGCGGGATCCGTGGCGAGCAGTACTTC. Translating gives CASDRWTSGIRGEQYF. The V gene is TRBV30, the J gene TRBJ2-7; 12 nucleotides align to TRBD2. V trimming: 7 bases; J trimming: 6 bases; junction bases outside the gene matches: 16. This CDR3 region has 16 residues. Looked up from germline, CDR1 is GTSNPN and CDR2 is SVGIG (reference sequence).

This chain uses TRBV10-2 with TRBJ1-5, with TRBD1 identical over 7 bases. CDR1 and CDR2 from the germline V gene are WSHSY and SAAADI. Unmatched junction bases numbered 10, after V lost 5 bases and J lost 9 bases. This CDR3 spans 14 amino acids. The CDR3 sequence: CASSTGTVLRPQHF. CDR3 in DNA: TGCGCCAGCAGTACCGGGACAGTGTTAAGGCCCCAGCATTTT.

The chain uses TRBV28 and TRBJ2-7; 7 bases match TRBD1. The CDR3 is 13 residues long. The junction had 13 bases not matched to a gene; V was cut back by 10 bases and J by 7 bases. CDR1 is MDHEN, CDR2 SYDVKM, per germline. The CDR3 DNA is TGTGCCACCAGACAGGGTAGGTGGGAAGAGCAGTACTTC. Translation: CATRQGRWEEQYF.

The chain is built from TRBV7-6 and TRBJ2-2; TRBD1 matches 9 bases. The V and J ends lost 6 bases and 6 bases, in that order; junction bases with no gene match: 2. CDR3 length: 13 amino acids. Germline CDR1 SGHVS, CDR2 FNYEAQ. CDR3 bases: TGTGCCAGCAGTCGACAGGGGGCCGGGGAGCTGTTTTTT. Protein: CASSRQGAGELFF.

The chain joins TRBV19 to TRBJ2-3; no reliable D call. This CDR3 is built from 12 residues. Germline V gene lookup returns CDR1 LNHDA and CDR2 SQIVND (reference sequence). V lost 4 bases to trimming and J lost 4 bases, with 6 bases between them. CDR3 nucleotide sequence: TGTGCCAGTAGTACAAGCCCAGATACGCAGTATTTT. It encodes CASSTSPDTQYF.

The gene calls are TRBV7-9 and TRBJ1-1; no reliable D call. The CDR3 sequence is 13 residues long. Deletions cut 5 bases from V and 3 bases from J, with 10 bases between. Germline CDR1 SEHNR, CDR2 FQNEAQ (reference sequence). CDR3 in DNA: TGTGCCAGCAGCCTTTTCGGGGACACTGAAGCTTTCTTT. It encodes CASSLFGDTEAFF.

The V gene is TRBV4-1, the J gene TRBJ1-2; perhaps TRBD1 as D (5 bases). The CDR3 spans 14 residues. From germline, CDR1 is MGHRA and CDR2 YSYEKL. Trimming took 1 base from V and 4 from J, leaving 10 bases between them. This chain's CDR3 is CASSQGAGPYGYTF. CDR3 sequence (DNA): TGCGCCAGCAGCCAAGGTGCAGGGCCCTATGGCTACACCTTC.

This clone was recorded only once. The chain links TRBV7-3 to TRBJ1-2; tentatively, D is TRBD1 (6 bases). The germline V gene has CDR1 SGHTA and CDR2 FQGTGA. This CDR3 has 13 residues. Trimming removed 4 bases at V and 3 bases at J, with 9 bases between. The CDR3 here is CASSSQGHYGYTF. The CDR3 nucleotides read TGTGCCAGCAGCTCTCAGGGGCACTATGGCTACACCTTC.

V is TRBV28 and J is TRBJ1-3; D is undetermined. Trimming left V 2 bases short and J 8 bases short, with 10 bases between. Germline CDR1 reads MDHEN; CDR2 reads SYDVKM. This CDR3 is built from 13 residues. CDR3 coding DNA: TGTGCCAGCAGTTTAGGCGGGGTGGACACCATATATTTT. Translated: CASSLGGVDTIYF.

The chain has TRBV10-1 and TRBJ1-5; no firm D call. Per the germline V gene, CDR1 is WNHNN and CDR2 is SYGVQD (reference sequence). V lost 6 bases to trimming and J lost 6 bases, with 9 bases between them. This CDR3 has 12 amino acids. CDR3 loop: CASSPSGQPQHF. CDR3 nucleotide sequence: TGCGCCAGCAGCCCCTCGGGTCAGCCCCAGCATTTT.

The chain links TRBV15 to TRBJ2-3; TRBD2 matches 8 bases. In germline, CDR1 is LNHNV, CDR2 YYDKDF (reference sequence). The V gene end was trimmed by 1 base and the J gene end by 7 bases; junction bases not matched to a gene: 16. CDR3 length equals 18 residues. The CDR3 nucleotides read TGTGCCACCAGCAGAGCTCCGGGAGGCGCGGGGGGTTCGAATACGCAGTATTTT. Translating gives CATSRAPGGAGGSNTQYF.

The V and J genes are TRBV18 and TRBJ1-5; TRBD1 agrees at 9 bases. The germline CDR1 and CDR2 sequences are KGHSH and LQKENI. This CDR3 is 16 amino acids long. Trimming took 3 bases from V and 8 from J; bases not matched to a gene: 11. CDR3 nucleotides: TGTGCCAGCTCACCCGGGACAGGGAACGGGCTTAAGCCCCAGCATTTT. It specifies CASSPGTGNGLKPQHF.

The rearrangement joins TRBV5-4 to TRBJ2-5; TRBD2 matches 11 bases. J gave up 6 bases and V 0 bases, and 4 bases lay outside the gene matches. CDR3 length equals 15 residues. Germline V CDR1 and CDR2: SGHNT, YYREEE (reference sequence). Here the CDR3 reads CASSLVAGGGKTQYF. The CDR3 DNA is TGTGCCAGCAGCTTGGTAGCGGGAGGGGGAAAGACCCAGTACTTC.